Reported below is one TCR beta chain. No antigen is known for it. The data were obtained in a study of T cells in narcolepsy. Study-wide findings and caveats: Blood of same and different patients, but not healthy controls, reportedly held recurring autoreactive clonotypes. Autoreactive HCRT-specific and TRIB2-specific clonotypes were marked in same-patient CSF-versus-blood CD4+ comparisons. Autoreactive clone sequences were missing from some blood memory CD4+ repertoires.

With V trimmed by 4 bases and J by 10 bases, 9 bases remained unmatched. This CDR3 is built from 14 residues. CDR1 and CDR2 (germline): MNHEY, SVGAGI. Method: immunoSEQ multiplex PCR; TCRdb's copy keeps in-frame clones and lacks some. The profile shows some 13,000 clones, 85% to 90% of them singletons. The chain has TRBV6-5 and TRBJ2-1; 8 bases line up with TRBD2. The source of this sequence is a human donor with narcolepsy. Sequencing was performed on CD45RA- memory CD4+ T cells from PBMCs. The CDR3 spells CASSLGLASEEQFF. The CDR3 bases are TGTGCCAGCAGTTTAGGACTAGCTAGTGAAGAGCAGTTCTTC.